These 14 T cell receptor beta chains share one sample of origin, sequenced in a study of T cells in Graves' hyperthyroidism and ophthalmopathy. Authors of the study amplified TCR beta CDR3 regions from RNA transcripts. Carried out on the TCR CDR3, a first-round RT-PCR used the HTBI primer set. TCRdb analysed the multiplex PCR reads with MiXCR anew, one entry per CDR3 protein. The sample records fewer than 350,000 distinct CDR3 sequences, approximately 16% being singletons. Sequences were obtained from blood. These receptors all come from a woman between 45 and 65 years old with Graves' hyperthyroidism that later progressed to Graves' ophthalmopathy.

In regard to this clonotype: A junction end diverges from the germline sequence, so it may reflect a read error. The V call is TRBV7-8, the J call TRBJ2-4; 9 nucleotides agree with TRBD1. Germline CDR1 is SGHVS and CDR2 is FQNEAQ. The CDR3 has 16 residues. The CDR3 coding sequence is TGTGCCAGCAGCTACAGGGGGCCACTAGCCAAAAACATTCAGCACTTC. Amino acids: CASSYRGPLAKNIQHF.

At least ten counts were recorded for this clonotype. The chain joins TRBV2 to TRBJ2-1, with 11 bases identical to TRBD1. This CDR3 spans 13 amino acids. CDR1 and CDR2 from the germline V gene are SNHLY and FYNNEI. J lost 6 bases, V lost 6 bases, and 1 base had no gene match. CDR3 sequence reads: CASSGTGGNEQFF. The CDR3 DNA reads TGTGCCAGCAGCGGGACAGGGGGCAATGAGCAGTTCTTC.

In its sample, this clonotype was seen many times. V and J are TRBV7-2 and TRBJ2-1, with 11 bases lining up with TRBD2. The CDR3 length is 14 residues. V shed 2 bases, J shed 10 bases, and the junction held 4 bases outside the gene matches. CDR1 and CDR2 (germline): SGHTA, FQGNSA. CDR3: CASSLRLAGGEQFF. DNA for the CDR3: TGTGCCAGCAGCTTACGGCTAGCGGGGGGCGAGCAGTTCTTC.

This clonotype was picked up many times. The chain is built from TRBV2 and TRBJ1-4; no definite D call. The CDR3 consists of 14 residues. Germline V gene data show CDR1 as SNHLY and CDR2 as FYNNEI. Trimming took 3 bases from V and 8 from J, leaving 13 bases between them. The CDR3 protein is CASSDGISREKLFF. The CDR3 bases are TGTGCCAGCAGTGATGGGATAAGCAGGGAAAAACTGTTTTTT.

This clonotype showed up many times. The gene calls are TRBV3-1 and TRBJ2-7; no firm D call. The CDR3 loop spans 13 amino acids. Germline CDR1 LGHDT, CDR2 YNNKEL (reference sequence). V dropped 4 bases and J dropped 4 bases, with 11 bases sitting between them. The CDR3 reads CASSPRQAYEQYF. CDR3 coding DNA: TGTGCCAGCAGCCCTAGACAAGCATACGAGCAGTACTTC.

The chain has TRBV5-6 and TRBJ1-2; 11 positions match TRBD1. CDR3 length equals 15 residues. Trimming cost V 4 bases and J 8 bases; bases outside gene matches: 10. Germline CDR1 and CDR2: SGHDT and YYEEEE. The CDR3 here is CASSTLGQGAEGYTF. DNA of the CDR3: TGTGCCAGCAGCACGTTAGGACAGGGGGCGGAAGGCTACACCTTC.

This clonotype was seen repeatedly, ten times or more. The chain carries TRBV2 and TRBJ2-7, with 7 bases identical to TRBD1. Unmatched junction bases numbered 7, after V lost 1 base and J lost 7 bases. This CDR3 comprises 14 residues. Germline V lookup: CDR1 SNHLY, CDR2 FYNNEI. The CDR3 coding sequence is TGTGCCAGCAGTGAAGAGTACAGGGGAAGTGAGCAGTACTTC. Encoded protein: CASSEEYRGSEQYF.

The chain employs TRBV19 and TRBJ2-1; 13 nucleotides align to TRBD2. Trimming removed 4 bases from V and 2 bases from J; junction bases left unmatched: 17. Germline-derived CDR1 and CDR2 are LNHDA and SQIVND (reference sequence). This CDR3 has 21 amino acids. CDR3 residues: CASSTSPRLAGGYGAYNEQFF. Here the CDR3 DNA reads TGTGCCAGTAGTACCTCTCCTCGACTAGCGGGAGGCTACGGCGCCTACAATGAGCAGTTCTTC.

This chain uses TRBV28 with TRBJ2-7; 10 bases line up with TRBD1. Germline CDR1 is MDHEN and CDR2 is SYDVKM. After removal of 5 bases from V and 5 bases from J, the junction contained 6 bases not matched to a gene. This CDR3 has 14 residues. The CDR3: CASSTGTGDNEQYF. The DNA for the CDR3 is TGTGCCAGCAGTACCGGGACAGGGGATAACGAGCAGTACTTC.

This clonotype was counted at least ten times. The chain combines TRBV2 with TRBJ2-1, with 14 bases aligning to TRBD2. CDR3 length: 14 amino acids. Germline CDR1 SNHLY, CDR2 FYNNEI. V shed 6 bases and J 7 bases; nucleotides not matched to a gene: 2. CDR3 region: CASRGLAGVNEQFF. The DNA of the CDR3 is TGTGCCAGCAGGGGACTAGCGGGAGTGAATGAGCAGTTCTTC. Supplemented by reference TRBV2 and TRBJ2-1, the full variable domain reads EPEVTQTPSHQVTQMGQEVILRCVPISNHLYFYWYRQILGQKVEFLVSFYNNEISEKSEIFDDQFSVERPDGSNFTLKIRSTKLEDSAMYFCASRGLAGVNEQFFGPGTRLTVL.

This clonotype was seen more than once but under ten times. The chain links TRBV19 to TRBJ2-6; D remains unclear. Trimming took 7 bases from V and 0 from J, leaving 7 bases between them. The CDR3 contains 14 residues. Germline-derived CDR1 and CDR2 are LNHDA and SQIVND (reference sequence). DNA for the CDR3: TGTGCCAGTACAGAGCACTCTGGGGCCAACGTCCTGACTTTC. Translated: CASTEHSGANVLTF.

This clonotype appeared many times. V usage is TRBV2 and J usage is TRBJ2-7, with TRBD1 matching over 9 bases. Per the germline V gene, CDR1 is SNHLY and CDR2 is FYNNEI. V dropped 7 bases and J dropped 7; count of bases not matched to a gene: 11. The CDR3 has 14 amino acids. CDR3 amino acids: CASNKDRGVMEQYF. The CDR3 nucleotides read TGTGCCAGCAATAAGGACAGGGGCGTTATGGAGCAGTACTTC.

The CDR3 loop is CASIIPPRGNTGELFF. The CDR3, as DNA: TGTGCCAGCATCATCCCCCCAAGGGGGAACACCGGGGAGCTGTTTTTT. This chain links TRBV7-9 with TRBJ2-2, with D maybe TRBD1 (5 bases). The V gene's germline CDR1 is SEHNR and CDR2 FQNEAQ (reference sequence). This CDR3 region has 16 residues. V was trimmed by 7 bases and J by 1 base, leaving 16 bases between them.

Ten or more counts support this clonotype. This chain uses TRBV20-1 with TRBJ2-7; 7 bases match TRBD2. CDR3 length equals 14 residues. CDR1 DFQATT and CDR2 SNEGSKA come from the germline V gene (reference sequence). V trimming: 6 bases; J trimming: 0 bases; junction bases outside the gene matches: 8. The CDR3 region has the DNA TGCAGTGCCCAAGCGGGATGGGCCTCCTACGAGCAGTACTTC. Its translation: CSAQAGWASYEQYF.